This paragraph reports one T cell receptor (beta chain). These data originate in a study of blood T cell repertoires in COVID-19. In the study overall: Donors in the United States, Italy and Spain gave samples during acute or convalescent COVID-19. The analysed material was cDNA or gDNA that came from T cells, B-cell-depleted T cells, or PBMCs.

Seattle patients were enrolled while actively infected and followed longitudinally. CDR1 is ENHRY, CDR2 SYGVKD, per germline. V lost 0 bases and J lost 3, with 18 bases in between. The CDR3 sequence is 18 residues long. Sequencing used immunoSEQ multiplex PCR; TCRdb keeps in-frame clones, though not all of them. The sample holds about 410,000 clones, 89% seen once. This rearrangement joins TRBV10-3 to TRBJ1-3; tentatively, D is TRBD1 (5 bases). The receptor was isolated from a woman in her forties with COVID-19, enrolled during active disease. Sequences were obtained from peripheral blood. CDR3 coding DNA: TGTGCCATCAGTGAGTCGAACTTACAAGGGGCAGGTGGAAACACCATATATTTT. Protein sequence: CAISESNLQGAGGNTIYF.